This TCR beta chain comes out of a study of shared T cell receptors in the human thymus. TCRdb keeps only in-frame clones here, not all; method: immunoSEQ multiplex PCR. The sample comprises over 650,000 clones, 87% of which are singletons, and roughly 0.0086% rests with the top ten. Germline trimming cut 7 bases from V and 2 bases from J; bases unmatched to any gene: 9. This CDR3 has 15 amino acids. From germline, CDR1 is MNHNS and CDR2 SASEGT. The same specimen was also included in a second study, on human thymus T cells. From that study: Infants, healthy and Finnish, who were having corrective surgery for congenital heart defects served as donors. The authors found apparently biased V and J gene usage in thymic and blood repertoires.

Sequencing was carried out using thymocytes. This TCR derives from a boy under three years old with a congenital heart defect. The rearrangement joins TRBV6-1 to TRBJ2-7; 9 positions agree with TRBD1. The chain's CDR3 is CASKSRTGATYEQYF. Here the CDR3 DNA reads TGTGCCAGCAAATCGAGGACAGGGGCGACCTACGAGCAGTACTTC.